These T cell receptor beta chains were read from a single sample in a study of T cell responses to AZD1222 COVID-19 vaccine. Method: immunoSEQ multiplex PCR; TCRdb's copy keeps in-frame clones and lacks some. Here the sample spans around 130,000 clones, about 90% being singletons. The sequencing used peripheral blood, collected 28 days after the second dose of the MenACWY control vaccine. The receptors derive from an adult who received the MenACWY meningococcal vaccine as a control. Both conserved end residues are part of each CDR3. A D gene is named only where the DNA matches it firmly. The size entry is marked missing in some rows and otherwise reads once, few, many or a size class.

cdr3_nt cdr3_aa d_call v_call clone_size j_call
TGTGCCAGCAGCTCCAGAGATCACTACGAGCAGTACTTC CASSSRDHYEQYF - TRBV7-2 - TRBJ2-7
TGTGCCAGCATCTGGCGGGGAAGCTCTGGAAACACCATATATTTT CASIWRGSSGNTIYF - TRBV6-4 - TRBJ1-3
TGTGCCAGCAGCTTGGTCAAACAGGGTCGGGAGACCCAGTACTTC CASSLVKQGRETQYF - TRBV5-4 - TRBJ2-5
TGTGCCACCGCGGCAGGTTCGAACACTGAAGCTTTCTTT CATAAGSNTEAFF - TRBV7-3 - TRBJ1-1
TGTGCCAGCAGTGTTTTCCCTACTGGCTCCTACAATGAGCAGTTCTTC CASSVFPTGSYNEQFF - TRBV6-4 once TRBJ2-1
TGTGCCAGCAGTCTAACAGGGGATGGCTACACCTTC CASSLTGDGYTF TRBD1 TRBV28 - TRBJ1-2
TGTGCCAGCAGCCCCCGGGCGGACACCGGGGAGCTGTTTTTT CASSPRADTGELFF - TRBV11-2 - TRBJ2-2
TGTGCCAGCAGCGGACAGGGTCCTCAGTTCTTC CASSGQGPQFF TRBD1 TRBV13 - TRBJ2-1
TGTGCCAGCGGGGACAGGCGAGAGACCCAGTACTTC CASGDRRETQYF TRBD1 TRBV27 - TRBJ2-5
TGTGCCAGCAGCTTAGATAGTTCAAACATTCAGTACTTC CASSLDSSNIQYF - TRBV11-2 - TRBJ2-4
TGTGCCAGCAGGCAAGACAGGCCCGGGGAGCTGTTTTTT CASRQDRPGELFF - TRBV2 - TRBJ2-2
TGTGCCAGCAGCCCAGGGGGGGGCCTCTCCTACGAGCAGTACTTC CASSPGGGLSYEQYF - TRBV7-6 - TRBJ2-7
TGTGCCAGCAGCTCTTTGACTAGCGGATCCTACGAGCAGTACTTC CASSSLTSGSYEQYF TRBD2 TRBV14 - TRBJ2-7
TGCAGTGCTAGTCCACAGGGGGGTTACAATGAGCAGTTCTTC CSASPQGGYNEQFF TRBD1 TRBV20-1 - TRBJ2-1
TGTGCCAGCAGGGGGGGAGGCGCCAATCAGCCCCAGCATTTT CASRGGGANQPQHF - TRBV28 - TRBJ1-5
TGCGCCAGCAGCGACTCCCGACTAGGCGGAGGCTATGAGCAGTTCTTC CASSDSRLGGGYEQFF - TRBV10-1 once TRBJ2-1
TGTGCCAGCTCACCCTCGGTTGGCGAGCAGTACTTC CASSPSVGEQYF - TRBV18 - TRBJ2-7
TGTGCCAGCAGTCCCCTAAAGGGACAGGGGGGATATCAGCCCCAGCATTTT CASSPLKGQGGYQPQHF TRBD1 TRBV28 few TRBJ1-5
TGTGCCAGCAGCCTAGCCGACAGTACAAGAGAGACCCAGTACTTC CASSLADSTRETQYF - TRBV3-1/TRBV3-2 - TRBJ2-5
TGTGCCAGCAGTTTCTATGAATCAGAAACTCAGCCCCAGCATTTT CASSFYESETQPQHF - TRBV6-2/TRBV6-3 - TRBJ1-5
TGTGCCAGCAGCTTAACAGGGACAGGGGGTGGAAACACCATATATTTT CASSLTGTGGGNTIYF TRBD1 TRBV7-2 - TRBJ1-3